Listed below are T cell receptor beta chains from one sample, sequenced in a study of memory CD4+ T cells and cytomegalovirus serostatus. Method: immunoSEQ multiplex PCR; TCRdb's copy keeps in-frame clones and lacks some. The data hold 45,000 to 60,000 clones, with roughly 72% observed a single time. The sequenced sample was memory CD4+ T cells from blood. These receptors came from an adult in good health and CMV-seropositive. The CDR3 runs from the conserved cysteine through the conserved F or W. Each record gives: D gene, clone size, V gene, J gene, CDR3 protein, CDR3 DNA. The D gene is left open where the match is weak. The size entry is marked missing in some rows and otherwise reads once, few, many or a size class.

D: -; size: -; V: TRBV25-1; J: TRBJ1-3; CDR3: CASSTRATGNTIYF; DNA: TGTGCCAGCAGTACGAGGGCGACTGGAAACACCATATATTTT
D: -; size: few; V: TRBV2; J: TRBJ1-6; CDR3: CASRDNYNSPLHF; DNA: TGTGCCAGCCGGGACAACTATAATTCACCCCTCCACTTT
D: TRBD2; size: -; V: TRBV2; J: TRBJ2-5; CDR3: CASSDSLAGGKETQYF; DNA: TGTGCCAGCAGTGATTCGCTAGCGGGGGGTAAAGAGACCCAGTACTTC
D: -; size: few; V: TRBV7-6; J: TRBJ2-7; CDR3: CASSLGRGRSYEQYF; DNA: TGTGCCAGCAGCTTAGGGCGGGGGCGCTCCTACGAGCAGTACTTC
D: -; size: few; V: TRBV7-8; J: TRBJ1-1; CDR3: CASSLGHPNTEAFF; DNA: TGTGCCAGCAGCTTAGGGCACCCGAACACTGAAGCTTTCTTT
D: -; size: many; V: TRBV5-1; J: TRBJ2-2; CDR3: CASTNPTALNTGELFF; DNA: TGCGCCAGCACCAATCCGACAGCTTTGAACACCGGGGAGCTGTTTTTT
D: -; size: once; V: TRBV5-1; J: TRBJ2-3; CDR3: CASSLDTRTDTQYF; DNA: TGCGCCAGCAGCCTGGACACCAGGACAGATACGCAGTATTTT
D: TRBD1; size: few; V: TRBV7-2; J: TRBJ1-6; CDR3: CASSLATGTVGGTLHF; DNA: TGTGCCAGCAGCTTAGCGACCGGGACAGTCGGGGGAACCCTCCACTTT
D: -; size: -; V: TRBV5-1; J: TRBJ2-7; CDR3: CASSPDSYEQYF; DNA: TGCGCCAGCAGCCCGGACTCCTACGAGCAGTACTTC
D: TRBD1; size: -; V: TRBV13; J: TRBJ2-1; CDR3: CASSPEDRASEQFF; DNA: TGTGCCAGCAGCCCAGAAGACAGGGCTAGTGAGCAGTTCTTC
D: -; size: -; V: TRBV5-1; J: TRBJ1-3; CDR3: CASSLDPTGSGNTIYF; DNA: TGCGCCAGCAGCTTAGACCCGACGGGCTCTGGAAACACCATATATTTT
D: -; size: few; V: TRBV5-1; J: TRBJ2-6; CDR3: CASSFNPGANVLTF; DNA: TGCGCCAGCAGCTTCAACCCTGGGGCCAACGTCCTGACTTTC
D: TRBD1; size: -; V: TRBV7-9; J: TRBJ1-1; CDR3: CASSLSRGLRGNTEAFF; DNA: TGTGCCAGCAGCTTATCCAGGGGGCTAAGGGGGAACACTGAAGCTTTCTTT
D: -; size: -; V: TRBV19; J: TRBJ1-1; CDR3: CASRVSLNTEAFF; DNA: TGTGCCAGTAGAGTTTCCTTGAACACTGAAGCTTTCTTT
D: TRBD1; size: -; V: TRBV19; J: TRBJ1-4; CDR3: CASQGRQGVEKLFF; DNA: TGTGCCAGTCAGGGCCGACAGGGGGTGGAAAAACTGTTTTTT
D: -; size: few; V: TRBV2; J: TRBJ1-3; CDR3: CASSYDSGNTIYF; DNA: TGTGCCAGCAGTTATGACTCTGGAAACACCATATATTTT
D: TRBD1; size: -; V: TRBV6-6; J: TRBJ1-2; CDR3: CASSAPRTGGGYTF; DNA: TGTGCCAGCAGTGCCCCAAGGACAGGGGGTGGCTACACCTTC
D: -; size: -; V: TRBV5-6; J: TRBJ1-2; CDR3: CASSLEGVGGYTF; DNA: TGTGCCAGCAGCTTGGAGGGGGTGGGCGGCTACACCTTC
D: -; size: few; V: TRBV4-3; J: TRBJ1-4; CDR3: CASSQGTVNEKLFF; DNA: TGCGCCAGCAGCCAGGGGACGGTTAATGAAAAACTGTTTTTT
D: -; size: -; V: TRBV7-8; J: TRBJ1-5; CDR3: CASSYLRHSSNQPQHF; DNA: TGTGCCAGCAGCTATCTTCGGCACTCCAGCAATCAGCCCCAGCATTTT
D: -; size: -; V: TRBV21-1; J: TRBJ1-2; CDR3: CASSKVGGTGYGYTF; DNA: TGTGCCAGCAGCAAAGTTGGGGGGACAGGCTATGGCTACACCTTC
D: -; size: -; V: TRBV12-5; J: TRBJ2-2; CDR3: CASGLDQAGELFF; DNA: TGTGCTAGTGGTTTGGACCAGGCCGGGGAGCTGTTTTTT
D: TRBD2; size: -; V: TRBV6-5; J: TRBJ2-5; CDR3: CASSGQRGGSETQYF; DNA: TGTGCCAGCAGTGGCCAGCGGGGGGGATCGGAGACCCAGTACTTC
D: TRBD2; size: -; V: TRBV29-1; J: TRBJ2-4; CDR3: CSVDVSGGRDIQYF; DNA: TGCAGCGTTGATGTTTCTGGGGGGAGGGACATTCAGTACTTC
D: -; size: once; V: TRBV5-1; J: TRBJ2-7; CDR3: CASREGTRGEQYF; DNA: TGCGCCAGCAGAGAGGGGACTCGCGGGGAGCAGTACTTC
D: -; size: -; V: TRBV18; J: TRBJ1-2; CDR3: CASSPDRFYGYTF; DNA: TGTGCCAGCTCACCAGACAGGTTCTATGGCTACACCTTC
D: TRBD1; size: -; V: TRBV11-2; J: TRBJ1-6; CDR3: CASSLSPYRGSSPLHF; DNA: TGTGCCAGCAGCTTAAGCCCGTACAGGGGGAGTTCACCCCTCCACTTT
D: -; size: -; V: TRBV6-6; J: TRBJ2-4; CDR3: CASSETLAKNIQYF; DNA: TGTGCCAGCAGCGAGACTCTAGCCAAAAACATTCAGTACTTC
D: -; size: -; V: TRBV5-5; J: TRBJ1-4; CDR3: CASSKTGGDEKLFF; DNA: TGTGCCAGCAGCAAGACAGGCGGGGATGAAAAACTGTTTTTT
D: TRBD1; size: -; V: TRBV14; J: TRBJ1-1; CDR3: CASSLRQGVYTEAFF; DNA: TGTGCCAGCAGCCTCCGCCAGGGGGTCTACACTGAAGCTTTCTTT
D: -; size: -; V: TRBV7-8; J: TRBJ1-6; CDR3: CASRDGNSPLHF; DNA: TGTGCCAGCAGGGACGGGAATTCACCCCTCCACTTT
D: -; size: -; V: TRBV7-2; J: TRBJ1-6; CDR3: CASSFYLAAGNSPLHF; DNA: TGTGCCAGCAGCTTTTACTTGGCAGCGGGGAATTCACCCCTCCACTTT